These T cell receptor beta chains were read from a single sample in a study of cytomegalovirus exposure and HLA in healthy donors. Assay used: immunoSEQ multiplex PCR; TCRdb lists only in-frame clones, some missing. The table lists 55,000 to 70,000 clones, about four fifths of them singletons. Material: PBMCs. The receptors shown here come from a young man in good health and CMV-seropositive. CDR3s include the opening cysteine and the closing phenylalanine or tryptophan. D genes are given only for firm matches. Clone size is stated in some rows and not others, as once, few, many or a class when expanded.

V	J	size	D	DNA	CDR3
TRBV29-1	TRBJ1-1	-	-	TGCAGCGTGAGACCCCGGGGGAACACTGAAGCTTTCTTT	CSVRPRGNTEAFF
TRBV4-1	TRBJ2-3	-	-	TGCGCCAGCAGCCAATTTGATGGCGGGAAGACAGATACGCAGTATTTT	CASSQFDGGKTDTQYF
TRBV27	TRBJ1-2	-	TRBD1	TGTGCCAGCAGGGAACCAGGGGGAAACGGCTACACCTTC	CASREPGGNGYTF
TRBV2	TRBJ2-2	-	-	TGTGCCAGCAGGCTGCAATTAGGAGGCGGGGAGCTGTTTTTT	CASRLQLGGGELFF
TRBV27	TRBJ2-7	once	TRBD1	TGTGCCAGCAGCGCGCCGGGGACAGTCCTATACGAGCAGTACTTC	CASSAPGTVLYEQYF
TRBV11-2	TRBJ1-6	-	TRBD1	TGTGCCAGCAGGGGGGACAGGGGGCTGGATTCACCCCTCCACTTT	CASRGDRGLDSPLHF
TRBV5-1	TRBJ1-1	-	-	TGCGCCAGCAGCTTGTCTTATCTTTACTCTAGTAACACTGAAGCTTTCTTT	CASSLSYLYSSNTEAFF
TRBV14	TRBJ1-1	-	-	TGTGCCAGCAGCAATACATTGTTTGAAGCTTTCTTT	CASSNTLFEAFF
TRBV11-2	TRBJ1-1	-	TRBD1	TGTGCCAGCAGCTCGAGACAGGGTGAAGCTTTCTTT	CASSSRQGEAFF
TRBV10-1	TRBJ2-5	-	TRBD2	TGCGCCAGCAGCGGGACTAGCCGGGAGACCCAGTACTTC	CASSGTSRETQYF
TRBV28	TRBJ1-1	-	-	TGTGCCAGCAGCCAAATTTTGAACACTGAAGCTTTCTTT	CASSQILNTEAFF
TRBV7-2	TRBJ1-3	few	-	TGTGCCAGCAGACCTCCTACTGGAAACACCATATATTTT	CASRPPTGNTIYF
TRBV6-1	TRBJ1-5	few	TRBD1	TGTGCCAGCAGTGAAGAGACAGGGGGCGGGCAGCCCCAGCATTTT	CASSEETGGGQPQHF
TRBV30	TRBJ2-1	-	TRBD1	TGTGCCTGGGATTACGGACAGGGGCGGAATGAGCAGTTCTTC	CAWDYGQGRNEQFF
TRBV9	TRBJ2-7	once	TRBD2	TGTGCCAGCAGCGTAAGTGCGGGAGGGACCTACGAGCAGTACTTC	CASSVSAGGTYEQYF
TRBV2	TRBJ2-1	-	TRBD2	TGTGCCAGCAACCCACTAGCGGGAGCGTTGAATGAGCAGTTCTTC	CASNPLAGALNEQFF
TRBV19	TRBJ2-5	-	TRBD1	TGTGCCAGTAGTGCCCCGACAGGGCAAGAGACCCAGTACTTC	CASSAPTGQETQYF
TRBV4-1	TRBJ1-1	-	TRBD1	TGCGCCAGCAGCCTCCTGGACAGGGGAACAAGTGAAGCTTTCTTT	CASSLLDRGTSEAFF
TRBV6-5	TRBJ2-7	-	-	TGTGCCAGCAGTTACTCTACGGGGGGCGGCGAGCAGTACTTC	CASSYSTGGGEQYF
TRBV7-2	TRBJ2-5	-	-	TGTGCCAGCAGCTTAGGGCCTCAAGAGACCCAGTACTTC	CASSLGPQETQYF
TRBV6-1	TRBJ2-7	-	-	TGTGCCAGCAGTGAGCAGGGTACCTACGAGCAGTACTTC	CASSEQGTYEQYF
TRBV27	TRBJ1-2	-	-	TGTGCCAGCAGTTTGCAGGGAAACTATGGCTACACCTTC	CASSLQGNYGYTF
TRBV6-5	TRBJ2-5	-	-	TGTGCCAGCAGTTACTCGGGCCCGCAGACGGAGACCCAGTACTTC	CASSYSGPQTETQYF
TRBV18	TRBJ2-1	-	-	TGTGCCAGCTCACACCCGTCGGACTTTTACAATGAGCAGTTCTTC	CASSHPSDFYNEQFF
TRBV27	TRBJ1-6	-	-	TGTGCCAGCAGCCCGGACAGTATCAATAATTCACCCCTCCACTTT	CASSPDSINNSPLHF
TRBV6-1	TRBJ1-6	once	-	TGTGCCAGCAGTGACGCAGTCTATAATTCACCCCTCCACTTT	CASSDAVYNSPLHF
TRBV25-1	TRBJ1-2	-	-	TGTGCCAGTAGACCGGGGGGGGCGAGGGGCTACACCTTC	CASRPGGARGYTF